Sequencing of this TCR beta chain was carried out in a study of blood T cell repertoires in COVID-19 (dated by TCRdb to about 2020). As for the study more broadly: Samples covering the acute and convalescent phases of COVID-19 were provided by collaborators in the United States, Italy and Spain. The material from the prospective study consisted of cDNA or gDNA derived from T cells, B-cell-depleted T cells, or PBMCs. The dataset comprised deeply sampled blood TCRbeta repertoires from subjects exposed to, actively infected with, or recovered from COVID-19. A freely available public database, intended as a resource for researchers studying the immune response to SARS-CoV-2, is where the repertoires were released. Samples came from the ongoing ImmuneRACE study (first 160 participants) plus 1,254 subjects from 6 global collaborators. The sample metadata nearly always contained a de-identified subject ID, COVID-19 status, age in years and sex. HLA class I and class II types, where available, came from metadata supplied by the sample provider rather than from assay-based typing.

Summary of the overall study and its limitations: Clinical and demographic metadata were provided uncurated, with the amount varying by source and participant.

TCRbeta CDR3 regions were amplified from genomic DNA using the immunoSEQ Assay, a bias-controlled multiplex PCR. The paper's data handling went like this. The number of nucleated cells in each sample was estimated by amplification of reference gene primers within the assay. To quantify the absolute abundance of each unique TCRbeta CDR3 rearrangement, sequence reads were collapsed and filtered. For each sample, productive Simpson clonality was calculated as the square root of Simpson's diversity index across productive rearrangements. This immuneACCESS table, as held by TCRdb, lists in-frame sequences with V and J called but not all clones. Of the missing ones, under half trace to an unresolved V gene in checked studies; the others have no known cause. The V and J calls and clone size are taken from that table; D and trimming were inferred from the DNA. This sample has hundreds of thousands of clones in its table, and 85% of those were observed once. The ten largest clones capture 1.5% to 2% of the sample.

The germline ends are 12 bases apart after V is trimmed by 4 bases and J by 2 bases. The CDR3 goes from the cysteine to the phenylalanine over 15 residues. Solely the CDR3 DNA is kept, with 45 bases framed from the first base. Reading the germline V gene (reference sequence) gives CDR1 PRHDT and CDR2 FYEKMQ. Participants in the prospective study were aged about 18 to 95 years, lived in about two dozen United States geographic areas, and enrolled through a virtual design. In the prospective study, participants were assigned to cohorts based on the clinical history participants reported in a screening survey and a study questionnaire. Exposed participants had been in contact, within 2 weeks of entering the study, with a person who had a PCR-confirmed or clinician-diagnosed case of COVID-19. In the prospective study, whole blood, serum and a nasopharyngeal or oropharyngeal swab were collected from each participant by mobile phlebotomists. Participants in the prospective study had the option to provide additional blood draws and questionnaires over a 2-month period. Before DNA extraction, prospective study blood samples were shipped either frozen or at room temperature.

As concerns this clone: Its antigen remains unidentified. No much larger clone exists at a distance of one base, and base qualities are not known.

The rearranged segments are TRBV13 and TRBJ1-3; TRBD1 is a weak D gene call, 5 bases matching. This TCR was sampled from a woman aged 30 to 39 who had been exposed to COVID-19. Sequenced sample: PBMCs or T cells enriched from blood (not recorded which). The CDR3 region: CASSSDRGPGNTIYF. The sequence in DNA is TGTGCCAGCAGCTCCGACAGAGGACCTGGAAACACCATATATTTT. Full variable domain (CDR3 extended with the reference TRBV13 and TRBJ1-3 proteins): AAGVIQSPRHLIKEKRETATLKCYPIPRHDTVYWYQQGPGQDPQFLISFYEKMQSDKGSIPDRFSAQQFSDYHSELNMSSLELGDSALYFCASSSDRGPGNTIYFGEGSWLTVV.